A selection of T cell receptor beta chains follows, all from one sample in a study of identical twins. MiXCR, applied by TCRdb to the 5' RACE reads, yields one record per CDR3 protein. In the table there are roughly 260,000 distinct CDR3 sequences, 6% to 8% of which are singletons. This same sample was also taken into another study, of yellow fever vaccine responses in identical twins.

The sequenced material came from CD8+ T cells sorted from blood. These receptors were obtained from a woman aged 18-29 years in good health. CDR3s include the opening cysteine and the closing phenylalanine or tryptophan. D genes are given only for firm matches. Clone size is shown for a subset of rows, as once, few, many or a class of expanded clone.

J gene: TRBJ2-3
V gene: TRBV6-4
D gene: TRBD2
clone size: few
CDR3 DNA: TGTGCCAGCACGCCCCGGGGGGGCCCGCCAGATACGCAGTATTTT
CDR3 protein: CASTPRGGPPDTQYF

J gene: TRBJ2-7
V gene: TRBV15
D gene: TRBD2
clone size: many
CDR3 DNA: TGTGCCACCAGCAGAGGGACTAGCGGGCCCTACGAGCAGTACTTC
CDR3 protein: CATSRGTSGPYEQYF

J gene: TRBJ2-7
V gene: TRBV5-1
D gene: TRBD2
clone size: few
CDR3 DNA: TGCGCCAGCAGCGCGCCCGGGACTAGCGGGTACGGCGAGCAGTACTTC
CDR3 protein: CASSAPGTSGYGEQYF

J gene: TRBJ2-1
V gene: TRBV23-1
D gene: NA
clone size: NA
CDR3 DNA: TGCGCCAGCAGTCCGCCGCGTCATATGGGGTCGTTGGTTGAGCAGTTCTTC
CDR3 protein: CASSPPRHMGSLVEQFF

J gene: TRBJ2-3
V gene: TRBV28
D gene: TRBD2
clone size: many
CDR3 DNA: TGTGCCAGCAGTGTAACTAGCGGGGGCTTTTCAGATACGCAGTATTTT
CDR3 protein: CASSVTSGGFSDTQYF

J gene: TRBJ2-6
V gene: TRBV19
D gene: NA
clone size: NA
CDR3 DNA: TGTGCCACCTCAAACTCGGTCGGCTCTGGGGCCAACGTCCTGACTTTC
CDR3 protein: CATSNSVGSGANVLTF

J gene: TRBJ2-1
V gene: TRBV7-9
D gene: TRBD2
clone size: NA
CDR3 DNA: TGTGCCAGCAGCTCCGGGGGGGCCGATGAGCAGTTCTTC
CDR3 protein: CASSSGGADEQFF

J gene: TRBJ2-6
V gene: TRBV10-3
D gene: NA
clone size: NA
CDR3 DNA: TGTGCCATCAGTGAGATACAGAGCTCTGGGGCCAACGTCCTGACTTTC
CDR3 protein: CAISEIQSSGANVLTF

J gene: TRBJ2-1
V gene: TRBV29-1
D gene: TRBD1
clone size: many
CDR3 DNA: TGCAGCGTGGACACACCGGGACAGGGGTGGGATGAGCAGTTCTTC
CDR3 protein: CSVDTPGQGWDEQFF

J gene: TRBJ2-3
V gene: TRBV12-3/TRBV12-4
D gene: TRBD2
clone size: many
CDR3 DNA: TGTGCCAGCAGTGACGGACTAGCGGTTCCCGGAGATACGCAGTATTTT
CDR3 protein: CASSDGLAVPGDTQYF

J gene: TRBJ2-1
V gene: TRBV7-6
D gene: NA
clone size: NA
CDR3 DNA: TGTGCCAGCAGCTTAGAGGCTCGTGCCAATGAGCAGTTCTTC
CDR3 protein: CASSLEARANEQFF

J gene: TRBJ2-7
V gene: TRBV15
D gene: NA
clone size: many
CDR3 DNA: TGTGCCACCAGCAGAGAGGGTGTGGAGGGGGACGAGCAGTACTTC
CDR3 protein: CATSREGVEGDEQYF

J gene: TRBJ2-7
V gene: TRBV7-2
D gene: NA
clone size: many
CDR3 DNA: TGTGCCAGCAGCTTCGTCGGAAGCCTCTACGAGCAGTACTTC
CDR3 protein: CASSFVGSLYEQYF

J gene: TRBJ1-1
V gene: TRBV4-1
D gene: TRBD1
clone size: many
CDR3 DNA: TGCGCCAGCAGCCAAGACGGGGAGACAGGGATGAACACTGAAGCTTTCTTT
CDR3 protein: CASSQDGETGMNTEAFF

J gene: TRBJ1-4
V gene: TRBV7-6
D gene: TRBD1
clone size: NA
CDR3 DNA: TGTGCCAGCAGCTTAGCCCCGCAGGGGGGAGAAAAACTGTTTTTT
CDR3 protein: CASSLAPQGGEKLFF

J gene: TRBJ2-1
V gene: TRBV5-1
D gene: TRBD2
clone size: many
CDR3 DNA: TGCGCCAGCAGCTTGGATCTCGCGGGAGCCCCCTACAATGAGCAGTTCTTC
CDR3 protein: CASSLDLAGAPYNEQFF

J gene: TRBJ2-1
V gene: TRBV12-3/TRBV12-4
D gene: TRBD1
clone size: many
CDR3 DNA: TGTGCCAGCAACGACAGGGATCCCTCCTACAATGAGCAGTTCTTC
CDR3 protein: CASNDRDPSYNEQFF

J gene: TRBJ2-5
V gene: TRBV9
D gene: NA
clone size: few
CDR3 DNA: TGTGCCAGCAGTCACCGGCTCTTC
CDR3 protein: CASSHRLF

J gene: TRBJ2-7
V gene: TRBV12-3/TRBV12-4
D gene: NA
clone size: many
CDR3 DNA: TGTGCCAGCAGTTTAGGGACCTCCTACGAGCAGTACTTC
CDR3 protein: CASSLGTSYEQYF

J gene: TRBJ2-3
V gene: TRBV28
D gene: TRBD2
clone size: many
CDR3 DNA: TGTGCCAGCAGTTTAGGCGGGAGTAACACAGATACGCAGTATTTT
CDR3 protein: CASSLGGSNTDTQYF

J gene: TRBJ2-1
V gene: TRBV6-2/TRBV6-3
D gene: TRBD2
clone size: many
CDR3 DNA: TGTGCCAGCAGTTCCGAACTCGGGACTAGCATCAATGAGCAGTTCTTC
CDR3 protein: CASSSELGTSINEQFF

J gene: TRBJ2-1
V gene: TRBV27
D gene: TRBD2
clone size: NA
CDR3 DNA: TGTGCCAGCAGTCCTGGACTAGTCAGACCATTGACCTACAATGAGCAGTTCTTC
CDR3 protein: CASSPGLVRPLTYNEQFF

J gene: TRBJ2-5
V gene: TRBV15
D gene: NA
clone size: few
CDR3 DNA: TGTGCCACCAGGGCTTTCGGGCCTGCGGAGACCCAGTACTTC
CDR3 protein: CATRAFGPAETQYF

J gene: TRBJ1-2
V gene: TRBV9
D gene: TRBD1
clone size: NA
CDR3 DNA: TGTGCCAGCAGCGTAGGGACAGGGTCGAGGTATGGCTACACCTTC
CDR3 protein: CASSVGTGSRYGYTF

J gene: TRBJ2-5
V gene: TRBV2
D gene: NA
clone size: NA
CDR3 DNA: TGTGCCAGCAGTCCGGGACGTCAGGTGGAGACCCAGTACTTC
CDR3 protein: CASSPGRQVETQYF

J gene: TRBJ1-4
V gene: TRBV6-5
D gene: NA
clone size: NA
CDR3 DNA: TGTGCCAGCAGTTACTCGACTAAGGAAAAACTGTTTTTT
CDR3 protein: CASSYSTKEKLFF

J gene: TRBJ1-1
V gene: TRBV27
D gene: NA
clone size: NA
CDR3 DNA: TGTGCCAGCAGTTTAGATCCCGGGGGCACTGAAGCTTTCTTT
CDR3 protein: CASSLDPGGTEAFF

J gene: TRBJ2-1
V gene: TRBV20-1
D gene: NA
clone size: few
CDR3 DNA: TGCAGTGCTAGAGGACCCCGGGGCGATGAGCAGTTCTTC
CDR3 protein: CSARGPRGDEQFF

J gene: TRBJ2-7
V gene: TRBV27
D gene: NA
clone size: NA
CDR3 DNA: TGTGCCAGCAGTTTTACGGGCTCCTACGAGCAGTACTTC
CDR3 protein: CASSFTGSYEQYF

J gene: TRBJ2-2
V gene: TRBV4-1
D gene: TRBD1
clone size: NA
CDR3 DNA: TGCGCCAGCAGCCCCCCCCACAGGGGACACACCGGGGAGCTGTTTTTT
CDR3 protein: CASSPPHRGHTGELFF

J gene: TRBJ2-5
V gene: TRBV24-1
D gene: NA
clone size: few
CDR3 DNA: TGTGCCACCAGTGATTTGCTAGTGGGGGCGGGCGAGACCCAGTACTTC
CDR3 protein: CATSDLLVGAGETQYF

J gene: TRBJ2-3
V gene: TRBV7-8
D gene: TRBD1
clone size: few
CDR3 DNA: TGTGCCAGCAGCTTAGAGCGAGGGACAGGGAGGCGTGGTAGCACAGATACGCAGTATTTT
CDR3 protein: CASSLERGTGRRGSTDTQYF

J gene: TRBJ2-3
V gene: TRBV12-3/TRBV12-4
D gene: NA
clone size: NA
CDR3 DNA: TGTGCCAGCAGCCTAAGGGACGACAGGTATTTT
CDR3 protein: CASSLRDDRYF

J gene: TRBJ2-3
V gene: TRBV13
D gene: TRBD2
clone size: NA
CDR3 DNA: TGTGCCAGCAGCCCGGGACTAGCGGGGGCCGGCTTTAGCACAGATACGCAGTATTTT
CDR3 protein: CASSPGLAGAGFSTDTQYF

J gene: TRBJ2-7
V gene: TRBV9
D gene: TRBD2
clone size: few
CDR3 DNA: TGTGCCAGCAGCGGGACTAGTGATTACGAGCAGTACTTC
CDR3 protein: CASSGTSDYEQYF

J gene: TRBJ2-7
V gene: TRBV12-3/TRBV12-4
D gene: NA
clone size: few
CDR3 DNA: TGTGCCAGCAGTCGAAGACACTCCTACGAGCAGTACTTC
CDR3 protein: CASSRRHSYEQYF

J gene: TRBJ2-6
V gene: TRBV11-1
D gene: TRBD1
clone size: NA
CDR3 DNA: TGTGCCAGCAGCTCCCCCGACAGGGAAGGATCTGGGGCCAACGTCCTGACTTTC
CDR3 protein: CASSSPDREGSGANVLTF

J gene: TRBJ2-1
V gene: TRBV9
D gene: NA
clone size: many
CDR3 DNA: TGTGCCAGCAGCGCGAGTGGAATTCGATACAATGAGCAGTTCTTC
CDR3 protein: CASSASGIRYNEQFF

J gene: TRBJ2-5
V gene: TRBV20-1
D gene: TRBD2
clone size: few
CDR3 DNA: TGCAGTGCTAGAGGATCTAGCGGTTCCCAAGAGACCCAGTACTTC
CDR3 protein: CSARGSSGSQETQYF

J gene: TRBJ2-2
V gene: TRBV27
D gene: NA
clone size: NA
CDR3 DNA: TGTGCCAGCAGTTTACGTCCCAGGGAGACGGGGAACACCGGGGAGCTGTTTTTT
CDR3 protein: CASSLRPRETGNTGELFF

J gene: TRBJ2-7
V gene: TRBV10-1
D gene: NA
clone size: many
CDR3 DNA: TGCGCCAGCAGTGATTTGCCAGGGAGCTCCTACGAGCAGTACTTC
CDR3 protein: CASSDLPGSSYEQYF

J gene: TRBJ2-1
V gene: TRBV6-5
D gene: NA
clone size: few
CDR3 DNA: TGTGCCAGCAGTTATTACACCCCATTGACGGGGGAGCAGTTCTTC
CDR3 protein: CASSYYTPLTGEQFF

J gene: TRBJ2-3
V gene: TRBV5-6
D gene: NA
clone size: many
CDR3 DNA: TGTGCCAGCAGTTCCGGTTTCACCTCTAGCACAGATACGCAGTATTTT
CDR3 protein: CASSSGFTSSTDTQYF

J gene: TRBJ2-1
V gene: TRBV5-1
D gene: NA
clone size: few
CDR3 DNA: TGCGCCAGCAGTTCCAAGGTGAGCTCCTACAATGAGCAGTTCTTC
CDR3 protein: CASSSKVSSYNEQFF

J gene: TRBJ2-1
V gene: TRBV3-1
D gene: TRBD2
clone size: few
CDR3 DNA: TGTGCCAGCAGCCAGAGCGGGGGGCCCACCGATGAGCAGTTCTTC
CDR3 protein: CASSQSGGPTDEQFF

J gene: TRBJ2-5
V gene: TRBV7-9
D gene: NA
clone size: NA
CDR3 DNA: TGTGCCAGCAGCCCCCCTCGGGGCCAGGTGACCCAGTACTTC
CDR3 protein: CASSPPRGQVTQYF

J gene: TRBJ2-5
V gene: TRBV7-6
D gene: NA
clone size: NA
CDR3 DNA: TGTGCCAGCAGCCTGACAGGCAGTCAAGAGACCCAGTACTTC
CDR3 protein: CASSLTGSQETQYF

J gene: TRBJ1-1
V gene: TRBV7-9
D gene: NA
clone size: many
CDR3 DNA: TGTGCCAGCAGCCCGAGTTGGACTGAAGCTTTCTTT
CDR3 protein: CASSPSWTEAFF

J gene: TRBJ2-1
V gene: TRBV6-1
D gene: TRBD2
clone size: NA
CDR3 DNA: TGTGCCAGCGGACCAGACGGGGGGGTCGGATACAATGAGCAGTTCTTC
CDR3 protein: CASGPDGGVGYNEQFF

J gene: TRBJ1-4
V gene: TRBV29-1
D gene: TRBD1
clone size: NA
CDR3 DNA: TGCAGCGTTCGAGGGGCGGGACAGTCTACAACTAATGAAAAACTGTTTTTT
CDR3 protein: CSVRGAGQSTTNEKLFF

J gene: TRBJ1-5
V gene: TRBV7-8
D gene: NA
clone size: many
CDR3 DNA: TGTGCCAGCAGCTTAGGTTCCGGACTCCAGCCCCAGCATTTT
CDR3 protein: CASSLGSGLQPQHF

J gene: TRBJ2-1
V gene: TRBV24-1
D gene: TRBD1
clone size: many
CDR3 DNA: TGTGCCACCAGTGATTTCGGGACAGGGGCTTCATCCTACAATGAGCAGTTCTTC
CDR3 protein: CATSDFGTGASSYNEQFF

J gene: TRBJ2-7
V gene: TRBV27
D gene: NA
clone size: NA
CDR3 DNA: TGTGCCAGCAGTTTCTCGGGAGCCGATCGGGAGCAGTACTTC
CDR3 protein: CASSFSGADREQYF